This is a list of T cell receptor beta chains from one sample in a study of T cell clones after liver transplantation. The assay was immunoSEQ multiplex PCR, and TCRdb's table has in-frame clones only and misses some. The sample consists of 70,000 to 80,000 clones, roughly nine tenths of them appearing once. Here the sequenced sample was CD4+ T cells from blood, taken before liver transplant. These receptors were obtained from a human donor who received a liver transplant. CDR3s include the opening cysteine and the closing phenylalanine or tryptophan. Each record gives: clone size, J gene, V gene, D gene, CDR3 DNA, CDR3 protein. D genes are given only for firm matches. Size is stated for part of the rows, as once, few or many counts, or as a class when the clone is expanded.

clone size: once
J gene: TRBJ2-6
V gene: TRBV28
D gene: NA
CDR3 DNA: TGTGCCAGCAGTCCGGCGTTATCTGGGGCCAACGTCCTGACTTTC
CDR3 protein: CASSPALSGANVLTF

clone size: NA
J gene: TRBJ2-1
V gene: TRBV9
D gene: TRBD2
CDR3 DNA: TGTGCCAGCAGCGTAAGCGGGGTGGGGAATGAGCAGTTCTTC
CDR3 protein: CASSVSGVGNEQFF

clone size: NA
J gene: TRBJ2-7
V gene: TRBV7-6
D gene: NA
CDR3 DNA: TGTGCCAGCAGCTTAGGAGTGGGAGAAGGATACGAGCAGTACTTC
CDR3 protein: CASSLGVGEGYEQYF

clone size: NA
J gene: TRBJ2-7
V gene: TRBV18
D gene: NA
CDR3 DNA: TGTGCCAGCTCACCCCCTGCTGCCTACGAGCAGTACTTC
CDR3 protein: CASSPPAAYEQYF

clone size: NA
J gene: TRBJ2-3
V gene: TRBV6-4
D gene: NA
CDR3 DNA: TGTGCCAGCCGACGCCTGGGGTCTAGCACAGATACGCAGTATTTT
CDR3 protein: CASRRLGSSTDTQYF

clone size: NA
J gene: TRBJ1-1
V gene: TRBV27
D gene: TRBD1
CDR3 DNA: TGTGCCAGCAGTTTACGACAGGGGGCGTCAGCTTTCTTT
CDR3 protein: CASSLRQGASAFF

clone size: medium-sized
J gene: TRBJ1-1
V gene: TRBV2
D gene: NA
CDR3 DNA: TGTGCCAGCGATACCCCAAAGGTCGCATCCACTGAAGCTTTCTTT
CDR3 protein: CASDTPKVASTEAFF

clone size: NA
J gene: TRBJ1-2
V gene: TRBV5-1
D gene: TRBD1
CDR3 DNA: TGCGCCAGCAGCTTGGCAGGGGGCACCTATGGCTACACCTTC
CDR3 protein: CASSLAGGTYGYTF

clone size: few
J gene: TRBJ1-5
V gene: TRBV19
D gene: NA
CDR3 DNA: TGTGCCACTTGGGGGGGGGAGTCTAGCAATCAGCCCCAGCATTTT
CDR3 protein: CATWGGESSNQPQHF

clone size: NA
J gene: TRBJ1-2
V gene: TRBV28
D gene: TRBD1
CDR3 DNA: TGTGCCAGCAGTGGGGACAGGGCGTATAACTATGGCTACACCTTC
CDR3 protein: CASSGDRAYNYGYTF

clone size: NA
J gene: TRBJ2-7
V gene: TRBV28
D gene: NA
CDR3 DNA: TGTGCCAGCAGTTTATTGAGCTACGAGCAGTACTTC
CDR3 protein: CASSLLSYEQYF

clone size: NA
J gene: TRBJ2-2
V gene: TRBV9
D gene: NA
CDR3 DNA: TGTGCCAGCAGCTTCGACGGGGAGCTGTTTTTT
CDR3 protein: CASSFDGELFF

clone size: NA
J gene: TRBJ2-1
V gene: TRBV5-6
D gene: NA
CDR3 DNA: TGTGCCAGCAGCATTGGAGGGGTCCCCAATGAGCAGTTCTTC
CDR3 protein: CASSIGGVPNEQFF

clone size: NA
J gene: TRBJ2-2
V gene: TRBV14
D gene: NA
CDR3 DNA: TGTGCCAGCAGCCTGGGGGGATCCCCCGGGGAGCTGTTTTTT
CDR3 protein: CASSLGGSPGELFF

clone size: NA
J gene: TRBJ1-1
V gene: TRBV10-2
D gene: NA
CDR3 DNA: TGCGCCAGCAGCGCGGGGGGAGGGGGAGACACTGAAGCTTTCTTT
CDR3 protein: CASSAGGGGDTEAFF

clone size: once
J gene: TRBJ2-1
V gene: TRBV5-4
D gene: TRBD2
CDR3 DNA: TGTGCCAGCAGCCCTACGGCGGGAGGGCGGGATGAGCAGTTCTTC
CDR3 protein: CASSPTAGGRDEQFF

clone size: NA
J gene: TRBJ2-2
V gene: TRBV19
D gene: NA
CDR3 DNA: TGTGCCAGTAGTATAGGGCAGGGTGTTCCCGGGGAGCTGTTTTTT
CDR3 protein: CASSIGQGVPGELFF

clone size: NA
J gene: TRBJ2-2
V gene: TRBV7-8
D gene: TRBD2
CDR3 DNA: TGTGCCAGCAGCGTAGACGTGACTAGCGGGAGGACGAACACCGGGGAGCTGTTTTTT
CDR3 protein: CASSVDVTSGRTNTGELFF

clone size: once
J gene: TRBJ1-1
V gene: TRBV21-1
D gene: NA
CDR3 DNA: TGTGCCAGCAGCAAAGAATACGGGGTGAACACTGAAGCTTTCTTT
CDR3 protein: CASSKEYGVNTEAFF

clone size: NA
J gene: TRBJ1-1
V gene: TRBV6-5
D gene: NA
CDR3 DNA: TGTGCCAGCAGCAACGGCGGTATCTTCACTGAAGCTTTCTTT
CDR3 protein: CASSNGGIFTEAFF

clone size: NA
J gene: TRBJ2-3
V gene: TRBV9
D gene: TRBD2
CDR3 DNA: TGTGCCAGCAGCACCCTAGCGGGAGGTACAGATACGCAGTATTTT
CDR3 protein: CASSTLAGGTDTQYF

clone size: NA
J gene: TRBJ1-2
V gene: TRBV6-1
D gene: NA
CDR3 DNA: TGTGCCAGCAGTGAGTCGTGGGGTATTGTGGCTGGCTACACCTTC
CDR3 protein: CASSESWGIVAGYTF

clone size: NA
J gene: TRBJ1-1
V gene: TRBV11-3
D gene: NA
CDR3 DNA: TGTGCCAGCAGCTTAGCGGACGGACTTGAAGCTTTCTTT
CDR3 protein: CASSLADGLEAFF

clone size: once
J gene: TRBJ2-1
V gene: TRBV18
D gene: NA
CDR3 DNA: TGTGCCAGCTCAGGAAGCTCAGGGTACAATGAGCAGTTCTTC
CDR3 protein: CASSGSSGYNEQFF

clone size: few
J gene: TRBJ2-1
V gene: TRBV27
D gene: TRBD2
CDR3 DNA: TGTGCCAGCAGTTTATGGGGAACTAGCGGACTTGAGCAGTTCTTC
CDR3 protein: CASSLWGTSGLEQFF

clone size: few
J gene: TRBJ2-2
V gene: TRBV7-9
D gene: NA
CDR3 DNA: TGTGCCAGCGGGCTAGCTCGGGGCGGGGAGCTGTTTTTT
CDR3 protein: CASGLARGGELFF

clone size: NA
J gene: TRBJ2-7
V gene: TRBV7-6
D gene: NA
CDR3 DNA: TGTGCCAGCAGCCTTGTGAGGGGGGACGAGCAGTACTTC
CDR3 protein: CASSLVRGDEQYF

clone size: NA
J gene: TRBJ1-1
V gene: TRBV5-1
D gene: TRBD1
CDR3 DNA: TGCGCCAGCAGCGCAGACAGGGTTTCTGAAGCTTTCTTT
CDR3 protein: CASSADRVSEAFF

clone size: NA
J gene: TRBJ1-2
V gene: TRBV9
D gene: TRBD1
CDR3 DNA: TGTGCCAGCAGCGTAGGACGGACAGGGGGCTATGGCTACACCTTC
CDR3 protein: CASSVGRTGGYGYTF

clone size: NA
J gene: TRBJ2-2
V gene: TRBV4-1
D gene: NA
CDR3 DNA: TGCGCCAGCAGCCCCAGCGTCACCGGGGAGCTGTTTTTT
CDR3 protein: CASSPSVTGELFF

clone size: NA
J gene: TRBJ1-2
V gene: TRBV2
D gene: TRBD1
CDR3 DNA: TGTGCCAGCAGTGATTCTAGGGGGCTGATCTATAAGGACACCTTC
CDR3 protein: CASSDSRGLIYKDTF

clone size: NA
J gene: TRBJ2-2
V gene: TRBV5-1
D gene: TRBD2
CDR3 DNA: TGCGCCAGCAGCACCGGGACTAGATTGACCGGGGAGCTGTTTTTT
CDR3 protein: CASSTGTRLTGELFF

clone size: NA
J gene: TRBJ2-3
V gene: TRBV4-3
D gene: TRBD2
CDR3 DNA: TGCGCCAGCAGCCCTGGGACTAGCGGTACCACAGATACGCAGTATTTT
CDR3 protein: CASSPGTSGTTDTQYF

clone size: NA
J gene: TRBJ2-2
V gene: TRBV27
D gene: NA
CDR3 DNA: TGTGCCACCACCTTTAGGCGGGACACCGGGGAGCTGTTTTTT
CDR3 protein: CATTFRRDTGELFF

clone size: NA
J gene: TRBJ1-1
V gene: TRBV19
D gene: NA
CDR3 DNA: TGTGCCAGTAGTATAGAACTACGGAGACGGGTGAACACTGAAGCTTTCTTT
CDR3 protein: CASSIELRRRVNTEAFF

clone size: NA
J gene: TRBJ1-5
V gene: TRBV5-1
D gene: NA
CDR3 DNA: TGCGCCAGCAGGGACGGATTGGGCAATCAGCCCCAGCATTTT
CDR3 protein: CASRDGLGNQPQHF

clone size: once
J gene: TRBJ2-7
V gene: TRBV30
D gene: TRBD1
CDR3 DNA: TGTGCCTGGAGTGCGGACAGGGGCAACGAGCAGTACTTC
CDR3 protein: CAWSADRGNEQYF

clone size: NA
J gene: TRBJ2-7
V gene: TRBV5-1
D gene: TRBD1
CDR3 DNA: TGCGCCAGCAGACCTAGTGGGGACAGATACCACGAGCAGTACTTC
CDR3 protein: CASRPSGDRYHEQYF

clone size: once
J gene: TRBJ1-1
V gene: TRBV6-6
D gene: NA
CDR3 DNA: TGTGCCAGCGAAGAAGCTGGGACTGAAGCTTTCTTT
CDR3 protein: CASEEAGTEAFF

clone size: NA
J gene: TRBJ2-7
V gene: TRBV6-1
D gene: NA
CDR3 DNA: TGTGCCAGCAGTGAAGTTGGAGGGTTTTACGAGCAGTACTTC
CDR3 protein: CASSEVGGFYEQYF

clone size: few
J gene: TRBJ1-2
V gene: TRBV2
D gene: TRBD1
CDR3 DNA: TGTGCCAGCAGGGAACAGGGGCCGGGAGGTGGCTACACCTTC
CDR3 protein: CASREQGPGGGYTF

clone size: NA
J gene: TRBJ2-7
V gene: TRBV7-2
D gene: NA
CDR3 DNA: TGTGCCAGCAGCCGGACCCCGCAGGGGGGGTACGAGCAGTACTTC
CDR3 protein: CASSRTPQGGYEQYF

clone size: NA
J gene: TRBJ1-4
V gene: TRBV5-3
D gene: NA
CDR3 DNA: TGTGCCAGATCGGGAGAGGATCCCGAAAAACTGTTTTTT
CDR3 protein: CARSGEDPEKLFF

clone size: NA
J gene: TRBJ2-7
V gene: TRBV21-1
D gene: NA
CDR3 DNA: TGTGCCAGCAGCAAAGGAGGGGCAGGGAAACTTTACGAGCAGTACTTC
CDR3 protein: CASSKGGAGKLYEQYF

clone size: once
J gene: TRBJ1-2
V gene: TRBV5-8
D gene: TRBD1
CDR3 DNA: TGTGCCAGCAGCCGAAGGACAGGGGGCTTTAGTGGCTACACCTTC
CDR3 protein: CASSRRTGGFSGYTF

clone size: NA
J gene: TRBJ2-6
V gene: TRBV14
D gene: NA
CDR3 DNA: TGTGCCAGCAGCCTTTACGGACACTCCTCTGGGGCCAACGTCCTGACTTTC
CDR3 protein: CASSLYGHSSGANVLTF

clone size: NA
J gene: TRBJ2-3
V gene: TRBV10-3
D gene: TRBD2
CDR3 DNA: TGTGCCATCAGTAAGGGACTAGCGGGAGGAGGAGCAGATACGCAGTATTTT
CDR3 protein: CAISKGLAGGGADTQYF

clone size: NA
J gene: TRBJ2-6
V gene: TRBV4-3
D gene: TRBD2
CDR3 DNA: TGCGCCAGCAGCCAAGACTGGGAGGGGTCGAGGGGGGCCAACGTCCTGACTTTC
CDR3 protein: CASSQDWEGSRGANVLTF

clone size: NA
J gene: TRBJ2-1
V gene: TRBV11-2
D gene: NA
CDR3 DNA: TGTGCCAGCAGCCCCCTGGTAGGGAGCAATGAGCAGTTCTTC
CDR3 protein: CASSPLVGSNEQFF

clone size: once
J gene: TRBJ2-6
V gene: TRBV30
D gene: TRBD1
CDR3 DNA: TGTGCCTGGAGGGGGACAGGGGGAGTTCGGAGGGCCAACGTCCTGACTTTC
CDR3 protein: CAWRGTGGVRRANVLTF

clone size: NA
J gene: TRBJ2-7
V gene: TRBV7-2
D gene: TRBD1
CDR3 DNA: TGTGCCAGCAGCAAGGACAGGACTTCCTACGAGCAGTACTTC
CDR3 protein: CASSKDRTSYEQYF

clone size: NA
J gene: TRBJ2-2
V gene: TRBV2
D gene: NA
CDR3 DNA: TGTGCCAGCATTTCGCCTAGCCGGACCGGGGAGCTGTTTTTT
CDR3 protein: CASISPSRTGELFF

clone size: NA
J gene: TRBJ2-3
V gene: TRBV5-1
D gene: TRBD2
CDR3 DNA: TGCGCCAGCAGGACCGGGACTAGAATTACAGATACGCAGTATTTT
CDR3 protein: CASRTGTRITDTQYF

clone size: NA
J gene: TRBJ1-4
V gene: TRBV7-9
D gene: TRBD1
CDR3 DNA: TGTGCCAGCAGACAGGGGAGTAGTGAAAAACTGTTTTTT
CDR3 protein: CASRQGSSEKLFF